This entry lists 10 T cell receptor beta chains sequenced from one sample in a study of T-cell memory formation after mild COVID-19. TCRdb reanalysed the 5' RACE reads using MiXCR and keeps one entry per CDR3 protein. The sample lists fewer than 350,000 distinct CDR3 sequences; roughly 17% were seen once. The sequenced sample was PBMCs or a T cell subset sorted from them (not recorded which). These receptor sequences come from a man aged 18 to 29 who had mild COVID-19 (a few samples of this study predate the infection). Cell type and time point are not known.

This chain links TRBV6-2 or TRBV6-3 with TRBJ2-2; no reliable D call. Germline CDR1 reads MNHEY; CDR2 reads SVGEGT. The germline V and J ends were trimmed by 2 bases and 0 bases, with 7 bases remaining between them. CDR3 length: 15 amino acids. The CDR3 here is CASSYVPTNTGELFF. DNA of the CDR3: TGTGCCAGCAGTTACGTACCAACGAACACCGGGGAGCTGTTTTTT.

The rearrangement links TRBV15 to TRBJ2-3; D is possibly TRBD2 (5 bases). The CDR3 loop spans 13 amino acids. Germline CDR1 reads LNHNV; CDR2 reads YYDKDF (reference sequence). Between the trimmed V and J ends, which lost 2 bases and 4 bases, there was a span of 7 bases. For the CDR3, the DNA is TGTGCCACCAGCAGACCGGGGTCAGATACGCAGTATTTT. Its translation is CATSRPGSDTQYF.

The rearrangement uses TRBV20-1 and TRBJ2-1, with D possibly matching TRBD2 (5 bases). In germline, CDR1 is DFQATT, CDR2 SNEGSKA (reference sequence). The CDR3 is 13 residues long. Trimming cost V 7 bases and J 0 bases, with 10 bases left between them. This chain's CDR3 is CSGSASSYNEQFF. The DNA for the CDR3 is TGCAGTGGTAGCGCTAGCTCCTACAATGAGCAGTTCTTC.

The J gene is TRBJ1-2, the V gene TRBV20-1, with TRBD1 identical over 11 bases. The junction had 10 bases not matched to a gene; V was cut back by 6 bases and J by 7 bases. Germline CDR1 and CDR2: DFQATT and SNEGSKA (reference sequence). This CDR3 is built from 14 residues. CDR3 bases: TGCAGTGCCCGAAGGACAGGGGGCGTTTTTGGCTACACCTTC. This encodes CSARRTGGVFGYTF.

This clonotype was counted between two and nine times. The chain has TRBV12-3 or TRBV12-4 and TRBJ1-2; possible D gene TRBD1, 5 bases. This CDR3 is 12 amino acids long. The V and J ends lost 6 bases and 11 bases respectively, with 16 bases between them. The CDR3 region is CASSRLAQGYTF. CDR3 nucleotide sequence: TGTGCCAGCAGCAGACTAGCCCAGGGATACACCTTC.

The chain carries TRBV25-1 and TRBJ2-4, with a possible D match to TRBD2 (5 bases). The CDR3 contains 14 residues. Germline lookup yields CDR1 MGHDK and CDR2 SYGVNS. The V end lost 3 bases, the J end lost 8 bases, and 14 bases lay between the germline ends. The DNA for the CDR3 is TGTGCCAGCAGTGACGAAGGGATCGGGGACATTCAGTACTTC. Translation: CASSDEGIGDIQYF.

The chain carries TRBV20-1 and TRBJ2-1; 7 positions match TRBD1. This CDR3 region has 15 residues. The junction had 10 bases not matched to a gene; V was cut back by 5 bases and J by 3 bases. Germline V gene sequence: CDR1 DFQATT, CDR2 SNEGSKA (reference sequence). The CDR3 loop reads CSAPKDWTGYNEQFF. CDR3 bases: TGCAGTGCTCCGAAAGATTGGACAGGCTACAATGAGCAGTTCTTC.

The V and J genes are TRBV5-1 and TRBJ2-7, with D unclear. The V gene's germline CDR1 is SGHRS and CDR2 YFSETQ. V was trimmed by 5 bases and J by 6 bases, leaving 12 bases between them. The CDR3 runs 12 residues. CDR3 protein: CASSTQSAEQYF. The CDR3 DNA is TGCGCCAGCAGTACCCAATCGGCCGAGCAGTACTTC.

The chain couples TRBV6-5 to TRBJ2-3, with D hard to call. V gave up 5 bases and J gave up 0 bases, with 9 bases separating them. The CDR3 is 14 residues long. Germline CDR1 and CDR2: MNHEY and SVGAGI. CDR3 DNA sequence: TGTGCCAGCAGTAGGGTTCTTAGCACAGATACGCAGTATTTT. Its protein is CASSRVLSTDTQYF.

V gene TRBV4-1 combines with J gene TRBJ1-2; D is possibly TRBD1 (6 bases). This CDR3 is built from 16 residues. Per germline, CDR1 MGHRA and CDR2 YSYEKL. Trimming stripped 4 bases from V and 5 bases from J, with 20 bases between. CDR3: CASSPGGGIPIYGYTF. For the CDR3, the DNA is TGCGCCAGCAGCCCCGGGGGCGGGATTCCTATTTATGGCTACACCTTC.